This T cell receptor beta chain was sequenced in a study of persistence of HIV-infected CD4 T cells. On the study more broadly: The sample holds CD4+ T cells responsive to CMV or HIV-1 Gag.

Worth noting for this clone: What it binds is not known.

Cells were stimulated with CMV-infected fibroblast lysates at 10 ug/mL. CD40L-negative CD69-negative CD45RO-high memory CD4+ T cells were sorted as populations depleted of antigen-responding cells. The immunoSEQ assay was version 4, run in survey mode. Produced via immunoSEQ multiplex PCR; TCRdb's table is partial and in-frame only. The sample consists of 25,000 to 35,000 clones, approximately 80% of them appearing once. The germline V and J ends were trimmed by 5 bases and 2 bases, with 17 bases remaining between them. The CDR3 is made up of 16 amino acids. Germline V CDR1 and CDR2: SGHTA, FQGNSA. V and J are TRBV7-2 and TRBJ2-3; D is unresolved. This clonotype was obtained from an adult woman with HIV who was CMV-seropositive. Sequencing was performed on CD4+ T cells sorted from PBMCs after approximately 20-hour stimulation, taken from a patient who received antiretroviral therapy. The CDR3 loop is CASSPPGKVLTDTQYF. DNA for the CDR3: TGTGCCAGCAGCCCACCCGGCAAGGTTCTCACAGATACGCAGTATTTT.